The 9 T cell receptor beta chains presented below share a single source sample, sequenced in a study of sequential checkpoint blockade in melanoma. The assay was immunoSEQ multiplex PCR, and TCRdb's table has in-frame clones only and misses some. Of over 15,000 clones listed, 45% to 65% are singletons. Treatment noted: randomized to nivolumab then ipilimumab (arm A) or the reverse (arm B). The sample here was CD8+ T cells sorted from blood (inferred from file names), taken from a patient given nivolumab and ipilimumab in sequence. All receptors derive from a human donor with melanoma.

This clone was counted a few times. V usage is TRBV7-9 and J usage is TRBJ2-6; unclear D gene. CDR1 is SEHNR and CDR2 is FQNEAQ in the germline V gene (reference sequence). With 5 bases removed from V and 4 bases from J, the gap between germline ends came to 9 bases. The CDR3 contains 14 residues. CDR3 DNA sequence: TGTGCCAGCAGCCCTACAGCCGGGGCCAACGTCCTGACTTTC. It translates to CASSPTAGANVLTF. Full variable domain (outside the CDR3, taken from reference TRBV7-9 and TRBJ2-6): DTGVSQNPRHKITKRGQNVTFRCDPISEHNRLYWYRQTLGQGPEFLTYFQNEAQLEKSRLLSDRFSAERPKGSFSTLEIQRTEQGDSAMYLCASSPTAGANVLTFGAGSRLTVL.

The V call is TRBV4-1, the J call TRBJ2-5; D gene uncertain. The CDR3 contains 12 residues. CDR1 is MGHRA, CDR2 YSYEKL, per germline. Deletions cut 3 bases from V and 7 bases from J, with 9 bases between. The DNA for the CDR3 is TGCGCCAGCAGCCACGAAACCGGGACCCAGTACTTC. This gives the protein CASSHETGTQYF.

In its sample, this clone ranks as medium-sized (0.01 to 0.1%). The genes are TRBV7-9 and TRBJ2-7; D unresolved. Trimming removed 5 bases at V and 0 bases at J, with 8 bases between. The CDR3 has 13 residues. Germline lookup yields CDR1 SEHNR and CDR2 FQNEAQ (reference sequence). The CDR3 protein is CASSRYSSYEQYF. The CDR3 bases are TGTGCCAGCAGCCGGTATAGCTCCTACGAGCAGTACTTC.

V usage is TRBV7-6 and J usage is TRBJ1-1; 9 positions match TRBD1. Germline lookup yields CDR1 SGHVS and CDR2 FNYEAQ. The CDR3 length is 14 residues. J was trimmed by 6 bases and V by 5 bases; bases with no gene match: 7. The CDR3 is CASSADRGVPEAFF. The CDR3 bases are TGTGCCAGCAGCGCGGACAGGGGAGTCCCTGAAGCTTTCTTT.

In its sample, this clone was seen a few times. V usage is TRBV13 and J usage is TRBJ2-7; TRBD1 agrees at 12 bases. Germline CDR1 PRHDT, CDR2 FYEKMQ (reference sequence). The trim removed 3 bases at V and 5 bases at J, leaving 5 bases unmatched. This CDR3 contains 15 residues. CDR3 bases: TGTGCCAGCAGCTTTGGGGACAGGGGGCAGAACGAGCAGTACTTC. This encodes CASSFGDRGQNEQYF.

This clone was counted between two and nine times. This chain uses TRBV6-5 with TRBJ2-7; 8 bases are a match to TRBD1. Germline CDR1 is MNHEY and CDR2 is SVGAGI. Trimming removed 5 bases from V and 2 bases from J; junction bases left unmatched: 8. The CDR3 runs to 15 residues. The CDR3 bases are TGTGCCAGCAGTCCGAGGACAGGGAGAGCCTACGAGCAGTACTTC. Translated: CASSPRTGRAYEQYF.

The gene calls are TRBV19 and TRBJ2-7, with D perhaps matching TRBD2 (5 bases). The CDR3 is made up of 14 amino acids. The V gene lost 3 bases and the J gene lost 1 base, with 10 bases spanning the gap. Germline CDR1 LNHDA, CDR2 SQIVND (reference sequence). The chain's CDR3 is CASSIEDSSYEQYF. In DNA, the CDR3 is TGTGCCAGTAGTATCGAGGACTCATCCTACGAGCAGTACTTC.

V and J are TRBV4-1 and TRBJ2-1; 9 nucleotides match TRBD1. The CDR3 is made up of 15 amino acids. The germline V gene encodes CDR1 MGHRA and CDR2 YSYEKL. The trim removed 1 base at V and 7 bases at J, leaving 5 bases unmatched. CDR3 sequence: CASSQVDRGINEQFF. CDR3 sequence (DNA): TGCGCCAGCAGCCAAGTGGACAGGGGCATAAATGAGCAGTTCTTC.

This chain links TRBV29-1 with TRBJ2-7; no clear D. From germline, CDR1 is SQVTM and CDR2 ANQGSEA. The CDR3 is made up of 12 amino acids. With 4 bases removed from V and 4 bases from J, the gap between germline ends came to 11 bases. The CDR3 sequence: CSVVFSLYEQYF. CDR3 DNA: TGCAGCGTTGTTTTCAGTTTGTACGAGCAGTACTTC.